This TCR beta chain was captured by sequencing in a study of response to subunit inactivated influenza vaccine. Study-wide results and limits: A suggestion made by the authors is that each seasonal influenza vaccination recruits few new T cells.

TCRdb recomputed calls from the RT-PCR reads with MiXCR, one row per CDR3 protein. The table has 500,000 to 550,000 distinct CDR3 sequences, less than 7.5% seen once. In the case of this clonotype: The antigen remains undetermined. An end of the junction does not agree with germline; a read error may underlie this.

The sequence was obtained from a man aged 50-75 years who received an inactivated influenza vaccine. This specimen consisted of PBMCs from blood, obtained around 25 months after vaccination.

This CDR3 is CASSLQGLANGKLFF. The CDR3 region has the DNA TGTGCCAGCAGTTTACAGGGGTTGGCTAATGGAAAACTGTTTTTT. The rearrangement links TRBV12-3 or TRBV12-4 to TRBJ1-4, with a weak D call TRBD1 (6 bases). This CDR3 is 15 amino acids long.